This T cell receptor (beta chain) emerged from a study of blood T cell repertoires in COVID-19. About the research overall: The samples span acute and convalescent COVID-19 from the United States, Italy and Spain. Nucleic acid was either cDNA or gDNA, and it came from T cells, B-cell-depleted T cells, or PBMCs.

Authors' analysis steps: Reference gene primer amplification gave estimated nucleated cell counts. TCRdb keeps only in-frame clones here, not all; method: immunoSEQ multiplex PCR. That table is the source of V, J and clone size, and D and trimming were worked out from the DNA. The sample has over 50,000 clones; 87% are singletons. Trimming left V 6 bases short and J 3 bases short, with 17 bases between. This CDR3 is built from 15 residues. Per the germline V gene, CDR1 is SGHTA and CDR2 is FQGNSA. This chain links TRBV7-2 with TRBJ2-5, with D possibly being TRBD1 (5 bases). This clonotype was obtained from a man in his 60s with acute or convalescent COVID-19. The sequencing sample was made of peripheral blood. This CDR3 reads CASRRTKGPEETQYF. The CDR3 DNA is TGTGCCAGCAGGCGAACTAAGGGGCCTGAAGAGACCCAGTACTTC.